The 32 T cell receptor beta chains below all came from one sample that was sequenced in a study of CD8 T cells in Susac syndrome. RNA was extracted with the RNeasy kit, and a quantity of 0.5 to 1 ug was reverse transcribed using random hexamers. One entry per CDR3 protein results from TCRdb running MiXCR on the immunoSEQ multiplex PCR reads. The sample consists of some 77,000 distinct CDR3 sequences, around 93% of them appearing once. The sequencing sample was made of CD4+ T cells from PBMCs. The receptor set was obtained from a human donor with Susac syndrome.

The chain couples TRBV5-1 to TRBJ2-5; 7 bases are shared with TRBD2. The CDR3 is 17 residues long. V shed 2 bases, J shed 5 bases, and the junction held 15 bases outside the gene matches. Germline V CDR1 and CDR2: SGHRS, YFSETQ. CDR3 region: CASSLRAGTPAWETQYF. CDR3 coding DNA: TGCGCCAGCAGCTTACGAGCGGGGACGCCCGCTTGGGAGACCCAGTACTTC.

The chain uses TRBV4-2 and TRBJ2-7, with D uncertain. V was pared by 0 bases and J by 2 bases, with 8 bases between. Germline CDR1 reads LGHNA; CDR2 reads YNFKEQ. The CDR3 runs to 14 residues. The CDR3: CASSQDPGAYEQYF. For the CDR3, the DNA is TGTGCCAGCAGCCAAGATCCAGGAGCCTACGAGCAGTACTTC.

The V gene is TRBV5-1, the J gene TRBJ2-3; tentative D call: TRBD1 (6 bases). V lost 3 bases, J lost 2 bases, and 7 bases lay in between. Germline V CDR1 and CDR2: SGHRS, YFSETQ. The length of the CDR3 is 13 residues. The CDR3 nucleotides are TGCGCCAGCAGCTGGGACAACACAGATACGCAGTATTTT. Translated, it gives CASSWDNTDTQYF.

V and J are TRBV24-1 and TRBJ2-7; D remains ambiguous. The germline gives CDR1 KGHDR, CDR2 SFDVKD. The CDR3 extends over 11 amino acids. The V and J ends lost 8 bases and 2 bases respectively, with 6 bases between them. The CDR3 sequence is CATKSAYEQYF. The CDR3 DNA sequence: TGTGCCACCAAGTCCGCCTACGAGCAGTACTTC.

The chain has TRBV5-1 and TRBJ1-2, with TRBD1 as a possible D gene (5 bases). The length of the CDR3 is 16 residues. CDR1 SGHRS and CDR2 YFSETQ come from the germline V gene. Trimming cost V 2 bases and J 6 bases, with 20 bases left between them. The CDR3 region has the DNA TGCGCCAGCAGCTTTGGGGATCGGGGCACCCTGGATGGCTACACCTTC. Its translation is CASSFGDRGTLDGYTF.

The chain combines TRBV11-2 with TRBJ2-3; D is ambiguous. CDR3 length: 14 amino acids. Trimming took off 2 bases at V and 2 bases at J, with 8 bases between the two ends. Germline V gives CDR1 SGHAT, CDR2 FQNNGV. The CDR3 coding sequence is TGTGCCAGCAGCTTATCAAGATCCACAGATACGCAGTATTTT. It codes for CASSLSRSTDTQYF.

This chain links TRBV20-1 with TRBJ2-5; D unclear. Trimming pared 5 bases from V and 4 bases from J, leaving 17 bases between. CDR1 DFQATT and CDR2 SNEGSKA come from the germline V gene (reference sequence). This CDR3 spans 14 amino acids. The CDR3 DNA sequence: TGCAGTGCTCGGATAGTTAGGTTCCCAGAGACCCAGTACTTC. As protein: CSARIVRFPETQYF.

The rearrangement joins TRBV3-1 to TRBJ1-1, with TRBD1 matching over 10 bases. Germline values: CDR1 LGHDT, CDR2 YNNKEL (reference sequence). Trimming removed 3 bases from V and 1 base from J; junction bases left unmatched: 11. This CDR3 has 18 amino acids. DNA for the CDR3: TGTGCCAGCAGCCAGGAACCGGGACAGGGGATAAAGAACACTGAAGCTTTCTTT. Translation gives CASSQEPGQGIKNTEAFF.

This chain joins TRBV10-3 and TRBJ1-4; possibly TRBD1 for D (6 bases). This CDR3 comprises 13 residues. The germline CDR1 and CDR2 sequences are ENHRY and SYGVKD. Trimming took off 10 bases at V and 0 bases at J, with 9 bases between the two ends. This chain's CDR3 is CATRQATNEKLFF. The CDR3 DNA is TGTGCCACCAGACAGGCAACTAATGAAAAACTGTTTTTT.

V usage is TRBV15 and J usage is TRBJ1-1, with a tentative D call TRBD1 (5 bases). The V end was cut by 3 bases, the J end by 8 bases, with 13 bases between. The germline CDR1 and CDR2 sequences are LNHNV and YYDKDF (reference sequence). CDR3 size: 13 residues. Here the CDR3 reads CATSSSGREEAFF. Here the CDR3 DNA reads TGTGCCACCAGCAGCTCAGGGAGGGAGGAAGCTTTCTTT.

The CDR3 is CASNWDRGNNSPLHF. The CDR3 DNA is TGTGCCAGCAATTGGGACAGGGGGAATAATTCACCCCTCCACTTT. The chain has TRBV2 and TRBJ1-6, with TRBD1 identical over 11 bases. Germline CDR1 SNHLY, CDR2 FYNNEI. V trimming: 7 bases; J trimming: 5 bases; junction bases outside the gene matches: 4. CDR3 length: 15 amino acids.

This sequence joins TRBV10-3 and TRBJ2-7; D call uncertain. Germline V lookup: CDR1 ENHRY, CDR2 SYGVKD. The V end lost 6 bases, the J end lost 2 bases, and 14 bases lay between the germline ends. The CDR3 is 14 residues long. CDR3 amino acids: CAIRKTDSTYEQYF. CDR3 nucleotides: TGTGCCATCAGGAAGACTGACTCGACCTACGAGCAGTACTTC.

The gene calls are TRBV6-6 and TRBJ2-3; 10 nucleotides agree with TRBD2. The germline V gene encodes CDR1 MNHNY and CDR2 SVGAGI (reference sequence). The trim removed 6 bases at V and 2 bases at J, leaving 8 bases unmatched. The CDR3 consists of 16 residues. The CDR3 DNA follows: TGTGCCAGCAGCCCCCTACTAGCGGGGTTCACAGATACGCAGTATTTT. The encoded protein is CASSPLLAGFTDTQYF.

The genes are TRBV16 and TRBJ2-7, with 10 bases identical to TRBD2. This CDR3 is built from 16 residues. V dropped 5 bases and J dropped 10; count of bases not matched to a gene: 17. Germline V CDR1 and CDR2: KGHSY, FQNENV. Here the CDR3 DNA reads TGTGCCAGCAGCAGTCATTTAGCGGGAGGTTCCCCAAAACAGTACTTC. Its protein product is CASSSHLAGGSPKQYF.

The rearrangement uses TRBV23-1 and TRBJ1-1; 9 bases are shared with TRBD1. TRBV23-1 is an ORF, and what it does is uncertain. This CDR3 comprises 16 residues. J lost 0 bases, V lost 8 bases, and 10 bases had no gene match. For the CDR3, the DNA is TGCGCCAGCGCTGTCCCGGGACAGGGACTGAACACTGAAGCTTTCTTT. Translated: CASAVPGQGLNTEAFF.

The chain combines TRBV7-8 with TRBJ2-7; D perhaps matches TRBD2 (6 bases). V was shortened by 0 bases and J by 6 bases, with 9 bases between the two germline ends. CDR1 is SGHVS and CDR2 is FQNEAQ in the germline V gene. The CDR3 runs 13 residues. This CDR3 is CASSLAGGREQYF. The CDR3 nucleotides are TGTGCCAGCAGCTTAGCAGGAGGGCGCGAGCAGTACTTC.

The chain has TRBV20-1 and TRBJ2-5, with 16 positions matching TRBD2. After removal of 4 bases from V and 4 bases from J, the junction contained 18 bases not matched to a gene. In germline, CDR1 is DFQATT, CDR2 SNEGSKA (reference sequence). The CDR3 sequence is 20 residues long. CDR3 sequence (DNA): TGCAGTGCTACCATCCCCGAAAGGCGGGGACTAGCGGGAGGGCGAGAGACCCAGTACTTC. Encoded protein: CSATIPERRGLAGGRETQYF.

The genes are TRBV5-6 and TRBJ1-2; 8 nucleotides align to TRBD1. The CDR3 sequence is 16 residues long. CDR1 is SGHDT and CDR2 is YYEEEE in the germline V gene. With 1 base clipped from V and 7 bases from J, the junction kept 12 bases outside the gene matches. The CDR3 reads CASSLPTTGDFRGYTF. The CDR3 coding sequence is TGTGCCAGCAGCTTGCCCACGACAGGGGACTTCCGTGGCTACACCTTC.

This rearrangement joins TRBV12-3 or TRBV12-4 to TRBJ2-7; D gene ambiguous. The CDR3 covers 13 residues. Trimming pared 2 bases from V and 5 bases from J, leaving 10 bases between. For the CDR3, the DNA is TGTGCCAGCAGTTTACGACGCGCCGACGAGCAGTACTTC. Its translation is CASSLRRADEQYF.

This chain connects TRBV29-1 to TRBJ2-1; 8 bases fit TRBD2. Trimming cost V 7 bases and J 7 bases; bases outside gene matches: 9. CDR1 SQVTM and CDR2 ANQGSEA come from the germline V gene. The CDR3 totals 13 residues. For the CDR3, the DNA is TGCAGCGGTAAGCGGGAGCGTATGAATGAGCAGTTCTTC. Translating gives CSGKRERMNEQFF.

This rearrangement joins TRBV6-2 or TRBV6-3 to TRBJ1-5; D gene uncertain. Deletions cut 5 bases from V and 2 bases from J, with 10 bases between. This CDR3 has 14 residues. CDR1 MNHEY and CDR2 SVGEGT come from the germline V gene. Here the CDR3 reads CASSDYSRNQPQHF. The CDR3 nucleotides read TGTGCCAGCAGTGACTACAGTCGCAATCAGCCCCAGCATTTT.

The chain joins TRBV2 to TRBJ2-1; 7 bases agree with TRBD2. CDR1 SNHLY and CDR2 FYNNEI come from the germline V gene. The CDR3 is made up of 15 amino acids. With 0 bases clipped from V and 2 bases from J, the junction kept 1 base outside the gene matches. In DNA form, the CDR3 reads TGTGCCAGCAGTGAAGCGGGAGGGCCCTACAATGAGCAGTTCTTC. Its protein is CASSEAGGPYNEQFF.

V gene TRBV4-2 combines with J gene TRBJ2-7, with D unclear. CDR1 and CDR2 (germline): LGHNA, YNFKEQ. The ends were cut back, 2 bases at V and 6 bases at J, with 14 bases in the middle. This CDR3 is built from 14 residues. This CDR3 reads CASSQNGLKLEQYF. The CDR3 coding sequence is TGTGCCAGCAGCCAAAACGGGTTAAAACTCGAGCAGTACTTC.

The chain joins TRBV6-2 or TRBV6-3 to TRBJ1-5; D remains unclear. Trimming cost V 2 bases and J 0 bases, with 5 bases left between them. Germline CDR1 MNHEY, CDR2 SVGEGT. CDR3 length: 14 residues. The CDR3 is CASSYMNSNQPQHF. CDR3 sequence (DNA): TGTGCCAGCAGTTACATGAATAGCAATCAGCCCCAGCATTTT.

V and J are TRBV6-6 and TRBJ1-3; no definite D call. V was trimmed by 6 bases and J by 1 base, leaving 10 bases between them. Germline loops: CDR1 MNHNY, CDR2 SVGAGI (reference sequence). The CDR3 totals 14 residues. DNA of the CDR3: TGTGCCAGCAGGCCACAAGTTTCTGGAAACACCATATATTTT. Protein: CASRPQVSGNTIYF.

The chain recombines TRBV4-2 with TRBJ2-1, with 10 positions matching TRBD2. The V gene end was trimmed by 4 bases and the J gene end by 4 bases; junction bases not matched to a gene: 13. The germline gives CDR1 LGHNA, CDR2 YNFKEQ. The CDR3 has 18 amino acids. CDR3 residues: CASSPKVAGGAGYNEQFF. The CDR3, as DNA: TGTGCCAGCAGCCCAAAAGTAGCGGGAGGAGCGGGGTACAATGAGCAGTTCTTC.

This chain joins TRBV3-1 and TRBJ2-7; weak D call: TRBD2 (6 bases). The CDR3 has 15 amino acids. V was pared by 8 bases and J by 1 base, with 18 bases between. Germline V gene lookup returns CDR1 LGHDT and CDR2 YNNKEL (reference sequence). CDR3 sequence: CASAIGGSPSYEQYF. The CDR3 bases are TGTGCCAGCGCGATTGGGGGGTCCCCGTCCTACGAGCAGTACTTC.

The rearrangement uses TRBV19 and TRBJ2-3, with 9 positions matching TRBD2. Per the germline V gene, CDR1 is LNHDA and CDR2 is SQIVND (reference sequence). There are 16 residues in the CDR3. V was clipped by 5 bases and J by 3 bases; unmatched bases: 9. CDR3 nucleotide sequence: TGTGCCAGTAGTCCCTCGGTAGCGGGAGTAACAGATACGCAGTATTTT. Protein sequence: CASSPSVAGVTDTQYF.

The CDR3 here is CSVQDGDGQPQHF. CDR3 nucleotide sequence: TGCAGCGTTCAGGACGGGGATGGCCAGCCCCAGCATTTT. The chain couples TRBV29-1 to TRBJ1-5; no clear D. Trimming removed 5 bases from V and 7 bases from J, with 15 bases in between. This CDR3 spans 13 amino acids. Per germline, CDR1 SQVTM and CDR2 ANQGSEA.

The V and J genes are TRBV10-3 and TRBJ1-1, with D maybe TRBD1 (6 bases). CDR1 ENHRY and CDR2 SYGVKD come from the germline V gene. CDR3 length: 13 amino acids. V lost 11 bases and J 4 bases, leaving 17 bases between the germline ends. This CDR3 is CASRGEGGTEAFF. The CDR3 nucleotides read TGTGCCTCAAGGGGGGAGGGCGGCACTGAAGCTTTCTTT.

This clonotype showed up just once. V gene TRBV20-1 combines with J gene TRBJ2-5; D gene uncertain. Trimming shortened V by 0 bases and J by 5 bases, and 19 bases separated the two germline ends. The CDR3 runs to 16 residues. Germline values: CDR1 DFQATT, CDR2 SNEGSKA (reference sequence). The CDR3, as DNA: TGCAGTGCTAGAGATCCGAGTAGAGAGCGATGGGAGACCCAGTACTTC. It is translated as CSARDPSRERWETQYF.

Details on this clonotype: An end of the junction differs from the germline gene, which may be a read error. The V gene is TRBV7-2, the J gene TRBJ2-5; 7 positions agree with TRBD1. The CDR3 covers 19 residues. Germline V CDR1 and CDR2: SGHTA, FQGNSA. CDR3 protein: CASSCRIAVGGGTTETQYF. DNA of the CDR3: TGTGCGAGCAGCTGCCGTATTGCCGTAGGGGGCGGCACGACAGAGACCCAGTACTTC.